A single sample gave rise to the 27 T cell receptor beta chains below, sequenced in a study of blood T cell repertoires in COVID-19. Sequencing used immunoSEQ multiplex PCR; TCRdb keeps in-frame clones, though not all of them. The sample yields roughly 120,000 clones, over 65% seen once. The sequencing sample was made of peripheral blood. These TCRs come from a man in his sixties with acute or convalescent COVID-19.

This sequence joins TRBV28 and TRBJ2-2, with 8 bases identical to TRBD1. The germline V gene encodes CDR1 MDHEN and CDR2 SYDVKM. The V and J ends lost 6 bases and 5 bases, in that order; junction bases with no gene match: 8. The CDR3 extends over 15 amino acids. In DNA, the CDR3 is TGTGCCAGCAGCCGACGACAGGGGATAACCGGGGAGCTGTTTTTT. It specifies CASSRRQGITGELFF.

This chain links TRBV9 with TRBJ1-2; D ambiguous. The CDR3 has 16 residues. Germline CDR1 and CDR2: SGDLS and YYNGEE. V shed 0 bases and J shed 6 bases, with 18 bases lying between them. The CDR3 here is CASSVDSTVKFNGYTF. The CDR3 nucleotides are TGTGCCAGCAGCGTAGACTCTACAGTGAAATTCAATGGCTACACCTTC. The whole variable domain, remainder taken from reference TRBV9 and TRBJ1-2, is DSGVTQTPKHLITATGQRVTLRCSPRSGDLSVYWYQQSLDQGLQFLIQYYNGEERAKGNILERFSAQQFPDLHSELNLSSLELGDSALYFCASSVDSTVKFNGYTFGSGTRLTVV.

This clone occurred a few times. The genes are TRBV15 and TRBJ2-1; D might be TRBD1 (7 bases). The germline V and J ends were trimmed by 11 bases and 4 bases, with 21 bases remaining between them. This CDR3 contains 15 residues. Germline lookup yields CDR1 LNHNV and CDR2 YYDKDF (reference sequence). The DNA of the CDR3 is TGTGCCGCGACGGAGGGGGCGAGGGGGTACAATGAGCAGTTCTTC. This gives the protein CAATEGARGYNEQFF. Full variable domain (missing parts from reference TRBV15 and TRBJ2-1): DAMVIQNPRYQVTQFGKPVTLSCSQTLNHNVMYWYQQKSSQAPKLLFHYYDKDFNNEADTPDNFQSRRPNTSFCFLDIRSPGLGDTAMYLCAATEGARGYNEQFFGPGTRLTVL.

This chain uses TRBV7-8 with TRBJ2-4; 7 positions agree with TRBD1. Trimming cost V 5 bases and J 1 base; bases outside gene matches: 8. CDR1 SGHVS and CDR2 FQNEAQ come from the germline V gene. This CDR3 is 16 amino acids long. The CDR3 coding sequence is TGTGCCAGCAGCCCAAGACAGGGAAAGGCCAAAAACATTCAGTACTTC. This gives the protein CASSPRQGKAKNIQYF.

This chain joins TRBV7-2 and TRBJ2-5; 9 bases are a match to TRBD1. The trim removed 5 bases at V and 5 bases at J, leaving 9 bases unmatched. The germline V gene has CDR1 SGHTA and CDR2 FQGNSA. This CDR3 spans 15 amino acids. The CDR3 sequence: CASSPDRGRAETQYF. In nucleotides, the CDR3 is TGTGCCAGCAGCCCCGACAGGGGGAGGGCGGAGACCCAGTACTTC.

The rearrangement joins TRBV7-9 to TRBJ1-2; 9 bases line up with TRBD1. CDR1 is SEHNR, CDR2 FQNEAQ, per germline (reference sequence). CDR3 length: 15 residues. Losses at the gene ends were 5 bases for V and 6 bases for J; bases not matched to a gene: 10. The CDR3 DNA follows: TGTGCCAGCAGCCCAGGACAGGGGAAGTTTCATGGCTACACCTTC. It yields the protein CASSPGQGKFHGYTF. The variable domain in full, with the rest retrieved from reference TRBV7-9 and TRBJ1-2, is DTGVSQNPRHKITKRGQNVTFRCDPISEHNRLYWYRQTLGQGPEFLTYFQNEAQLEKSRLLSDRFSAERPKGSFSTLEIQRTEQGDSAMYLCASSPGQGKFHGYTFGSGTRLTVV.

The chain is built from TRBV6-2 or TRBV6-3 and TRBJ2-2, with TRBD2 identical over 11 bases. V dropped 6 bases and J dropped 3; count of bases not matched to a gene: 6. Germline V lookup: CDR1 MNHEY, CDR2 SVGEGT. The CDR3 contains 16 residues. The CDR3 bases are TGTGCCAGCAGCCAGGGACTAGCGGTAGACACCGGGGAGCTGTTTTTT. This gives the protein CASSQGLAVDTGELFF.

The CDR3 nucleotides are TGTGCCAGTAGTATATACGGCGGGGAGCTGTTTTTT. Amino acid sequence: CASSIYGGELFF. The chain is built from TRBV19 and TRBJ2-2; D is ambiguous. Germline values: CDR1 LNHDA, CDR2 SQIVND (reference sequence). CDR3 length equals 12 residues. Trimming removed 2 bases at V and 7 bases at J, with 5 bases between.

The rearrangement uses TRBV7-9 and TRBJ2-5; TRBD1 agrees at 7 bases. Germline CDR1 and CDR2: SEHNR and FQNEAQ (reference sequence). V trimming: 5 bases; J trimming: 5 bases; junction bases outside the gene matches: 14. The CDR3 covers 16 residues. The DNA for the CDR3 is TGTGCCAGCAGCACCGGGCGAACAGGGGCGCGGGAGACCCAGTACTTC. This translates into CASSTGRTGARETQYF.

This sequence joins TRBV6-1 and TRBJ2-1; TRBD2 might be the D (6 bases). The V gene lost 6 bases and the J gene lost 0 bases, with 12 bases spanning the gap. The CDR3 runs to 15 residues. From germline, CDR1 is MNHNS and CDR2 SASEGT. For the CDR3, the DNA is TGTGCCAGCAGCGGGAGTTTGGGCTCCTACAATGAGCAGTTCTTC. As protein: CASSGSLGSYNEQFF.

As regards this clone: Mismatch with germline at one junction end may stem from a read error. The chain links TRBV9 to TRBJ2-1, with TRBD2 matching over 7 bases. This CDR3 comprises 14 residues. Germline V CDR1 and CDR2: SGDLS, YYNGEE. The CDR3 is CASSPPRDYHEQFF. For the CDR3, the DNA is TGTGCCAGCAGCCCCCCCCGGGACTACCATGAGCAGTTCTTC.

This chain joins TRBV7-2 and TRBJ2-1, with D possibly TRBD2 on 6 matching bases. Trimming stripped 4 bases from V and 4 bases from J, with 14 bases between. Germline lookup yields CDR1 SGHTA and CDR2 FQGNSA. The CDR3 is 15 residues long. CDR3 in amino acids: CASSSDSGVYNEQFF. CDR3 nucleotides: TGTGCCAGCAGCTCCGATAGCGGAGTTTACAATGAGCAGTTCTTC.

By sample fraction, this clone is medium-sized (0.01 to 0.1%). The chain couples TRBV6-5 to TRBJ1-1; D is perhaps TRBD1 (6 bases). Germline V lookup: CDR1 MNHEY, CDR2 SVGAGI. This CDR3 spans 14 amino acids. Trimming pared 6 bases from V and 0 bases from J, leaving 11 bases between. The CDR3 loop is CASRTRTVNTEAFF. In nucleotides, the CDR3 is TGTGCCAGCAGGACACGGACAGTGAACACTGAAGCTTTCTTT.

The chain has TRBV7-8 and TRBJ2-1; TRBD2 might be the D (7 bases). The germline V gene has CDR1 SGHVS and CDR2 FQNEAQ. V was clipped by 4 bases and J by 7 bases, with 17 bases between them. This CDR3 is built from 15 residues. The CDR3 loop reads CASSWGTSGGNEQFF. The DNA for the CDR3 is TGTGCCAGCAGCTGGGGGACATCCGGGGGGAATGAGCAGTTCTTC.

This chain links TRBV2 with TRBJ2-3; TRBD1 agrees at 8 bases. The V gene's germline CDR1 is SNHLY and CDR2 FYNNEI. V shed 4 bases, J shed 5 bases, and the junction held 11 bases outside the gene matches. The CDR3 runs to 16 residues. CDR3 coding DNA: TGTGCCAGCAGTGCTTTCGAGACAGGGGCCGAAGATACGCAGTATTTT. Encoded protein: CASSAFETGAEDTQYF.

The chain joins TRBV18 to TRBJ2-3, with 9 bases aligning to TRBD2. V lost 7 bases, J lost 4 bases, and 9 bases stayed unmatched. Germline CDR1 and CDR2: KGHSH and LQKENI. CDR3 size: 15 residues. The CDR3 sequence is CASFPRSGSSDTQYF. The CDR3 DNA reads as TGTGCCAGCTTCCCCCGTAGCGGGAGTTCAGATACGCAGTATTTT.

The chain employs TRBV27 and TRBJ2-7; D possibly corresponds to TRBD1 (5 bases). Germline CDR1 is MNHEY and CDR2 is SMNVEV (reference sequence). This CDR3 is built from 14 residues. V was cut by 5 bases and J by 2 bases, with 13 bases left in between. For the CDR3, the DNA is TGTGCCAGCAGTCCCGTTAGCAGGGCCTACGAGCAGTACTTC. This encodes CASSPVSRAYEQYF.

The V and J genes are TRBV19 and TRBJ1-5, with 10 bases identical to TRBD1. Germline values: CDR1 LNHDA, CDR2 SQIVND (reference sequence). After removal of 6 bases from V and 7 bases from J, the junction contained 9 bases not matched to a gene. CDR3 size: 15 residues. The CDR3 here is CASRPGTGVKQPQHF. The CDR3, as DNA: TGTGCCAGTAGACCCGGGACAGGGGTCAAGCAGCCCCAGCATTTT.

The chain combines TRBV3-1 (or the pseudogene TRBV3-2) with TRBJ1-2; tentatively, D is TRBD1 (6 bases). The CDR3 covers 17 residues. V was clipped by 0 bases and J by 8 bases, with 22 bases between them. Germline assignment: CDR1 LGHDT and CDR2 YNNKEL (reference sequence). In DNA, the CDR3 is TGTGCCAGCAGCCAAGATCCCGGGGGGGCCGGGGCTAGGGGCTACACCTTC. Protein product: CASSQDPGGAGARGYTF.

The chain has TRBV5-1 and TRBJ2-7; no reliable D call. This CDR3 contains 13 residues. Per germline, CDR1 SGHRS and CDR2 YFSETQ. V was shortened by 4 bases and J by 0 bases, with 8 bases between the two germline ends. The CDR3 sequence: CASSINFSYEQYF. CDR3 DNA: TGCGCCAGCAGCATAAACTTCTCCTACGAGCAGTACTTC.

This chain joins TRBV30 and TRBJ2-3, with D unresolved. Trimming removed 5 bases at V and 4 bases at J, with 10 bases between. This CDR3 has 12 amino acids. Germline V gene data show CDR1 as GTSNPN and CDR2 as SVGIG (reference sequence). DNA of the CDR3: TGTGCCTGGGGCACGGGTTCAGATACGCAGTATTTT. It yields the protein CAWGTGSDTQYF.

CDR3 sequence (DNA): TGTGCCAGCAGCCCCCGGCAGGGATGGACTGAAGCTTTCTTT. Encoded protein: CASSPRQGWTEAFF. The chain uses TRBV7-2 and TRBJ1-1; possible D gene TRBD1, 5 bases. V shed 5 bases and J shed 5 bases, with 15 bases lying between them. Germline V gives CDR1 SGHTA, CDR2 FQGNSA. The CDR3 is 14 amino acids.

This chain connects TRBV19 to TRBJ1-1; no clear D. The germline V gene encodes CDR1 LNHDA and CDR2 SQIVND (reference sequence). The V gene lost 5 bases and the J gene lost 0 bases, with 10 bases spanning the gap. CDR3 size: 14 residues. The CDR3 bases are TGTGCCAGTAGTCCGCGGCTTATGAACACTGAAGCTTTCTTT. Its protein is CASSPRLMNTEAFF.

This chain joins TRBV11-2 and TRBJ2-7; 7 bases fit TRBD2. The V gene's germline CDR1 is SGHAT and CDR2 FQNNGV. V lost 2 bases to trimming and J lost 2 bases; unmatched junction nucleotides: 6. There are 15 residues in the CDR3. The DNA of the CDR3 is TGTGCCAGCAGCTTACCGTCTAGCGGAGCCTACGAGCAGTACTTC. Translated: CASSLPSSGAYEQYF.

The rearrangement uses TRBV9 and TRBJ2-7, with D possibly TRBD2 on 5 matching bases. Germline V lookup: CDR1 SGDLS, CDR2 YYNGEE. CDR3 length: 14 residues. V lost 4 bases to trimming and J lost 4 bases, with 15 bases between them. The CDR3 loop is CASSFGGADYEQYF. The CDR3 region has the DNA TGTGCCAGCAGCTTCGGAGGAGCGGATTACGAGCAGTACTTC.

This sequence joins TRBV6-6 and TRBJ1-1; D is possibly TRBD1 (6 bases). The CDR3 spans 13 residues. Deletions cut 8 bases from V and 2 bases from J, with 12 bases between. Germline assignment: CDR1 MNHNY and CDR2 SVGAGI (reference sequence). CDR3 nucleotides: TGTGCCAGCGCACGGGACACCAACACTGAAGCTTTCTTT. It yields the protein CASARDTNTEAFF.

This clone has only one observation. The chain joins TRBV19 to TRBJ2-1; 7 bases align to TRBD2. The CDR3 consists of 15 residues. The V and J ends lost 3 bases and 2 bases, in that order; junction bases with no gene match: 4. Germline V CDR1 and CDR2: LNHDA, SQIVND (reference sequence). The chain's CDR3 is CASSMGRGPYNEQFF. CDR3 nucleotides: TGTGCCAGTAGTATGGGGAGGGGCCCCTACAATGAGCAGTTCTTC.